This TCR beta chain emerged from a study of T cells after somatic rescue of genetic block. Sequenced by immunoSEQ multiplex PCR; TCRdb stores in-frame clones only, minus some. The sample has roughly 11,000 clones; less than 80% are singletons. This CDR3 contains 15 residues. Germline-derived CDR1 and CDR2 are MNHEY and SVGAGI. The V segment lost 5 bases and the J segment 1 base; nucleotides outside the gene matches: 4. V gene TRBV6-5 combines with J gene TRBJ2-7, with 11 bases matching TRBD2. This clonotype was sampled from a boy younger than 18. The sample taken for sequencing was peripheral blood mononuclear cells (PBMCs). The CDR3 nucleotides are TGTGCCAGCAGTAGGGGACTAGCGGAGTCCTACGAGCAGTACTTC. This codes for CASSRGLAESYEQYF.